Listed below are T cell receptor beta chains from one sample, sequenced in a study of blood T cell repertoires in COVID-19. Libraries were prepared by immunoSEQ multiplex PCR; TCRdb keeps only in-frame clonotypes and omits some of them. The repertoire holds under 200,000 clones, with 82% as singletons. Sequenced sample: PBMCs or T cells enriched from blood (not recorded which). These receptor sequences come from a woman in her fifties or sixties with acute COVID-19. Both conserved end residues are part of each CDR3. The D gene is left open where the match is weak. Clone size is shown for a subset of rows, as once, few, many or a class of expanded clone.

>TRBJ1-1|NA|TRBV3-1/TRBV3-2|TRBD1
TGTGCCAGCAGCCAAGAGATGACAGGGCGGGCTTTCTTT
CASSQEMTGRAFF
>TRBJ2-7|NA|TRBV6-2/TRBV6-3|NA
TGTGCCAGCAGTTACTGGAGTGGTCCCTGGGAGCAGTACTTC
CASSYWSGPWEQYF
>TRBJ2-7|NA|TRBV19|TRBD2
TGTGCCAGTAGTAGGCGGACTAGCGACGAGCAGTACTTC
CASSRRTSDEQYF
>TRBJ2-7|NA|TRBV6-1|TRBD2
TGTGCCAGCAGTGATAGAGGGAGGGTCGAGCAGTACTTC
CASSDRGRVEQYF
>TRBJ2-5|NA|TRBV7-6|NA
TGTGCCAGCAGCTTAGCGGGCAGAAATGTCCAAGAGACCCAGTACTTC
CASSLAGRNVQETQYF
>TRBJ1-4|NA|TRBV4-3|NA
TGCGCCAGCAGCCTGGGGCCACATGAAAAACTGTTTTTT
CASSLGPHEKLFF
>TRBJ1-2|few|TRBV28|NA
TGTGCCAGCAGTTTACGACAGAACTATGGCTACACCTTC
CASSLRQNYGYTF
>TRBJ2-5|once|TRBV2|TRBD1
TGTGCCAGCAATCCCACAGGGGTAGTTGGGACCCAGTACTTC
CASNPTGVVGTQYF
>TRBJ1-5|NA|TRBV5-1|TRBD1
TGCGCCAGCAGCGCGGGACAGGGGAGCAATCAGCCCCAGCATTTT
CASSAGQGSNQPQHF
>TRBJ2-2|NA|TRBV12-3/TRBV12-4|NA
TGTGCCAGCATAAATTGGCCCGGGGAGCTGTTTTTT
CASINWPGELFF
>TRBJ2-3|few|TRBV18|NA
TGTGCCAGCTCACTACTAGGTTCCCCAGATACGCAGTATTTT
CASSLLGSPDTQYF
>TRBJ1-1|NA|TRBV7-9|NA
TGTGCCAGCAGCCCCGGGGGGGGCGATGAAGCTTTCTTT
CASSPGGGDEAFF
>TRBJ1-3|NA|TRBV4-1|NA
TGCGCCAGCAGCCAAGATAGCTTCTCTGGAAACACCATATATTTT
CASSQDSFSGNTIYF
>TRBJ1-5|once|TRBV3-1/TRBV3-2|NA
TGTGCCAGCAGCCTAAGGGGTCAGGATCAGCCCCAGCATTTT
CASSLRGQDQPQHF
>TRBJ1-1|few|TRBV14|NA
TGTGCCAGCAGCCATTCGGTCCAAGCTTTCTTT
CASSHSVQAFF
>TRBJ2-3|NA|TRBV5-1|NA
TGCGCCAGCAGCGCGAGAACTAGCACAGATACGCAGTATTTT
CASSARTSTDTQYF
>TRBJ2-1|NA|TRBV7-8|TRBD2
TGTGCCAGCAGGCCCGGGGGGGGGCCCGGGAATGAGCAGTTCTTC
CASRPGGGPGNEQFF
>TRBJ1-5|NA|TRBV11-2|TRBD1
TGTGCCAGCAGCCTCCAGGGGGCTAGCAATCAGCCCCAGCATTTT
CASSLQGASNQPQHF
>TRBJ1-4|NA|TRBV15|NA
TGTGCCACCAGCCGTATCAATGAAAAACTGTTTTTT
CATSRINEKLFF
>TRBJ2-5|NA|TRBV3-1/TRBV3-2|TRBD2
TGTGCCAGCAGGGAGCGGGGGGGCTCGGAGACCCAGTACTTC
CASRERGGSETQYF
>TRBJ2-5|many|TRBV30|TRBD1
TGTGCCTCGGGGGGACAGGGGACCGGGACCCAGTACTTC
CASGGQGTGTQYF
>TRBJ1-1|NA|TRBV5-1|TRBD1
TGCGCCAGCACCGCGACAGGGGTGATTACTGAAGCTTTCTTT
CASTATGVITEAFF
>TRBJ2-3|NA|TRBV5-1|TRBD2
TGCGCCAGCAGCACGGGACTAGCGGGGGGCCGCACAGATACGCAGTATTTT
CASSTGLAGGRTDTQYF
>TRBJ2-3|NA|TRBV29-1|NA
TGCAGCGTTGAACAGTTGGATACGCAGTATTTT
CSVEQLDTQYF
>TRBJ2-1|once|TRBV24-1|NA
TGTGCCACCAGTGATGCACGGACAGACCGTGAGCAGTTCTTC
CATSDARTDREQFF
>TRBJ1-1|NA|TRBV4-1|TRBD1
TGCGCCAGCAGCCAAGAGCCGGGACAGCTGAACACTGAAGCTTTCTTT
CASSQEPGQLNTEAFF
>TRBJ2-2|NA|TRBV5-1|NA
TGCGCCAGCAGCTTCTCTAGCTCGAACACCGGGGAGCTGTTTTTT
CASSFSSSNTGELFF
>TRBJ2-3|NA|TRBV28|TRBD2
TGTGCCAGCAGTTTATGCCCTTATGGTAAAGCGGGGGGACTCTCGGTAGATACGCAGTATTTT
CASSLCPYGKAGGLSVDTQYF
>TRBJ1-1|NA|TRBV11-2|NA
TGTGCCAGCAGCTTAGATCGGGAGGGAGCTTTCTTT
CASSLDREGAFF
>TRBJ1-6|few|TRBV4-1|NA
TGCGCCAGCAGCCAAGAACAAGGGGATTCACCCCTCCACTTT
CASSQEQGDSPLHF
>TRBJ1-1|NA|TRBV7-9|TRBD1
TGTGCCAGCAGCTTAGGGGCAGGGGGTAAGACTGAAGCTTTCTTT
CASSLGAGGKTEAFF
>TRBJ2-1|few|TRBV5-4|TRBD1
TGTGCCAGCAGGCCTACAGGGGGCTCCTACAATGAGCAGTTCTTC
CASRPTGGSYNEQFF
>TRBJ1-1|NA|TRBV19|TRBD1
TGTGCCAGTAGTATGCCTCAGGGGGGCACTGAAGCTTTCTTT
CASSMPQGGTEAFF
>TRBJ1-4|NA|TRBV5-6|TRBD1
TGTGCCAGCAGCCCGGGGACAGTCGGAGTAAAACTGTTTTTT
CASSPGTVGVKLFF
>TRBJ2-5|NA|TRBV19|NA
TGTGCCAGTAGTATAGGGGGCAGCCCACAAGAGACCCAGTACTTC
CASSIGGSPQETQYF
>TRBJ2-1|few|TRBV19|TRBD2
TGTGCCAGTAGTAGGACTAGCGGGCCCCACAATGAGCAGTTCTTC
CASSRTSGPHNEQFF
>TRBJ2-7|NA|TRBV7-8|NA
TGTGCCAGCAGCCCCTTCGACCGGACTGGAACCTACGAGCAGTACTTC
CASSPFDRTGTYEQYF
>TRBJ1-4|NA|TRBV6-6|NA
TGTGCCAGCAGTTATACAGGGGAAAAACTGTTTTTT
CASSYTGEKLFF
>TRBJ2-4|few|TRBV7-2|TRBD1
TGTGCCAGCAGCTTAGGGGACAGGGGGATTGTCGACATTCAGTACTTC
CASSLGDRGIVDIQYF
>TRBJ2-6|NA|TRBV9|NA
TGTGCCAGCAGCGTATTTAAGAGCTCTGGGGCCAACGTCCTGACTTTC
CASSVFKSSGANVLTF
>TRBJ1-5|once|TRBV30|TRBD1
TGTGCCTGGACGGGACAGGGGGATCAGCCCCAGCATTTT
CAWTGQGDQPQHF